These 21 T cell receptor beta chains came from one sample sequenced in a study of CD8+CD57+ T cells in acquired aplastic anemia. It was genomic DNA that served as the template for profiling TCR beta VDJ and CDR3. MiXCR was run by TCRdb on the reads, yielding one entry per CDR3 protein. The data hold about 220,000 distinct CDR3 sequences, with roughly 35% observed a single time. The material sequenced was sorted CD4+, CD8+, or CD8+CD57+ T cells (not recorded which) from PBMCs. The source of these receptors is a human donor in good health, serving as a control.

A few counts support this clonotype. This may be a read error: a much more frequent sequence differs by one nucleotide. The CDR3 sequence is CASTGVAGPATDTQYF. As DNA, the CDR3 is TGTGCCAGCACTGGGGTAGCGGGACCCGCCACAGATACGCAGTATTTT. The V gene is TRBV2, the J gene TRBJ2-3; TRBD2 matches 8 bases. Germline CDR1 and CDR2: SNHLY and FYNNEI. The V segment lost 7 bases and the J segment 2 bases; nucleotides outside the gene matches: 11. CDR3 length equals 16 residues.

The CDR3 reads CSVRPALNYGYTF. The CDR3 bases are TGCAGCGTCCGACCCGCACTTAACTATGGCTACACCTTC. The chain uses TRBV29-1 and TRBJ1-2, with D unclear. The CDR3 covers 13 residues. V lost 6 bases, J lost 1 base, and 12 bases lay in between. Germline V gene sequence: CDR1 SQVTM, CDR2 ANQGSEA.

On this clonotype: A single base separates this from a much larger clone, so it may be a read error. The CDR3 end shows no conserved phenylalanine or tryptophan, and so a read error is likely. This sequence joins TRBV6-1 and TRBJ1-5; D is unclear. The CDR3 runs 12 residues. Trimming stripped 6 bases from V and 4 bases from J, with 7 bases between. Germline values: CDR1 MNHNS, CDR2 SASEGT. This chain's CDR3 is CASRLINQPQHL. In DNA form, the CDR3 reads TGTGCCAGCAGGCTAATTAATCAGCCCCAGCATCTT.

V is TRBV3-1 and J is TRBJ1-1; D is unclear. Trimming pared 5 bases from V and 6 bases from J, leaving 13 bases between. The CDR3 is 13 amino acids. Germline V gene data show CDR1 as LGHDT and CDR2 as YNNKEL (reference sequence). The CDR3 sequence: CASSLRGAAEAFF. CDR3 nucleotide sequence: TGTGCCAGCAGCTTACGGGGTGCGGCTGAAGCTTTCTTT.

In its sample, this clonotype was seen many times. The chain carries TRBV15 and TRBJ2-7, with D unresolved. This CDR3 has 15 amino acids. V lost 0 bases and J 2 bases, leaving 11 bases between the germline ends. Germline CDR1 LNHNV, CDR2 YYDKDF (reference sequence). The CDR3 region is CATSRDGYSTYEQYF. In DNA form, the CDR3 reads TGTGCCACCAGCAGAGATGGATATTCCACCTACGAGCAGTACTTC.

This clonotype occurred once. The V and J genes are TRBV25-1 and TRBJ2-6, with D possibly matching TRBD1 (5 bases). Germline V gene sequence: CDR1 MGHDK, CDR2 SYGVNS. The CDR3 consists of 17 residues. V was shortened by 6 bases and J by 0 bases, with 15 bases between the two germline ends. CDR3 nucleotides: TGTGCCAGCAGGGGAATTGGACATCCCTCTGGGGCCAACGTCCTGACTTTC. Its translation: CASRGIGHPSGANVLTF. Full variable domain (missing parts from reference TRBV25-1 and TRBJ2-6): EADIYQTPRYLVIGTGKKITLECSQTMGHDKMYWYQQDPGMELHLIHYSYGVNSTEKGDLSSESTVSRIRTEHFPLTLESARPSHTSQYLCASRGIGHPSGANVLTFGAGSRLTVL.

This clonotype was seen just once. The CDR3 nucleotides read TGCAGTGCTAGCAAACAGAGCGGGGGGGCAAACGAGCAGTACTTC. Amino acid sequence: CSASKQSGGANEQYF. The chain employs TRBV20-1 and TRBJ2-7, with 10 nucleotides matching TRBD2. The CDR3 covers 15 residues. Trimming cost V 3 bases and J 5 bases; bases outside gene matches: 10. Germline loops: CDR1 DFQATT, CDR2 SNEGSKA (reference sequence).

In this sample, this clonotype turned up many times. The rearrangement links TRBV2 to TRBJ1-4; tentatively, D is TRBD1 (5 bases). Germline CDR1 reads SNHLY; CDR2 reads FYNNEI. The CDR3 covers 15 residues. V lost 6 bases, J lost 4 bases, and 15 bases lay in between. This CDR3 is CASRALGANNEKLFF. CDR3 DNA: TGTGCCAGCAGGGCCCTCGGGGCCAATAATGAAAAACTGTTTTTT.

V and J are TRBV19 and TRBJ2-1; 10 nucleotides agree with TRBD2. With the DNA end fitting TRBJ2-7 better, the J assignment may be wrong. The CDR3 covers 16 residues. Germline V gene data show CDR1 as LNHDA and CDR2 as SQIVND (reference sequence). CDR3 in DNA: TGTGCCAGTAGTATTTGGCTAGCGGGAGTAACCTACGAGCAGTACTTC. Its translation: CASSIWLAGVTYEQYF.

Ten or more counts support this clonotype. V is TRBV29-1 and J is TRBJ2-7; a possible D gene is TRBD1 (5 bases). The germline CDR1 and CDR2 sequences are SQVTM and ANQGSEA. Trimming pared 3 bases from V and 4 bases from J, leaving 10 bases between. The CDR3 loop spans 12 amino acids. The CDR3 DNA follows: TGCAGCGTTGAGTCCAGGGAATACGAGCAGTACTTC. Translation gives CSVESREYEQYF.

This clonotype appeared many times. J is TRBJ1-3 and V is TRBV20-1, with a possible D match to TRBD1 (5 bases). V lost 6 bases and J 0 bases, leaving 12 bases between the germline ends. Per germline, CDR1 DFQATT and CDR2 SNEGSKA (reference sequence). The CDR3 is 14 residues long. CDR3 DNA: TGCAGTGCCAATAGACAGAACTCTGGAAACACCATATATTTT. Its translation is CSANRQNSGNTIYF.

The chain carries TRBV2 and TRBJ1-4; TRBD1 aligns across 7 bases. V shed 4 bases, J shed 7 bases, and the junction held 12 bases outside the gene matches. CDR3 length: 16 amino acids. CDR1 is SNHLY, CDR2 FYNNEI, per germline. CDR3 nucleotide sequence: TGTGCCAGCAGTGTTACCCGACAGGGAGGGAGTGAAAAACTGTTTTTT. Its translation: CASSVTRQGGSEKLFF.

This clonotype was seen more than once but under ten times. This rearrangement joins TRBV5-4 to TRBJ2-7, with a weak D call TRBD1 (6 bases). The CDR3 is 15 residues long. V lost 4 bases, J lost 3 bases, and 17 bases lay in between. CDR1 is SGHNT and CDR2 is YYREEE in the germline V gene (reference sequence). The CDR3 DNA sequence: TGTGCCAGCAGCCTCGACAGGTCCGTATACTACGAGCAGTACTTC. Translated: CASSLDRSVYYEQYF.

This clonotype was found many times. The chain recombines TRBV19 with TRBJ1-4; no reliable D call. Germline CDR1 is LNHDA and CDR2 is SQIVND (reference sequence). The CDR3 runs 12 residues. The V end lost 9 bases, the J end lost 5 bases, and 10 bases lay between the germline ends. The CDR3 region is CASRRPNEKLFF. The CDR3 bases are TGTGCCAGCCGCCGCCCGAATGAAAAACTGTTTTTT.

The rearrangement links TRBV29-1 to TRBJ2-7; possibly TRBD1 for D (5 bases). The germline gives CDR1 SQVTM, CDR2 ANQGSEA. V lost 4 bases, J lost 2 bases, and 9 bases lay in between. The CDR3 covers 12 residues. CDR3 in amino acids: CSVAGQTYEQYF. CDR3 nucleotide sequence: TGCAGCGTTGCTGGACAAACCTACGAGCAGTACTTC.

This clonotype was detected once. One end of the junction does not line up with germline, which may come from a read error. V and J are TRBV15 and TRBJ2-1; D is ambiguous. CDR1 LNHNV and CDR2 YYDKDF come from the germline V gene (reference sequence). The length of the CDR3 is 15 residues. CDR3 amino acids: CATSGELSPYNEQFF. The CDR3 DNA reads TGTGCCACCAGCGGAGAACTGAGCCCCTACAATGAGCAGTTCTTC.

The chain employs TRBV18 and TRBJ2-1; the match to TRBD1 covers 9 bases. This CDR3 is built from 15 residues. Germline V gene lookup returns CDR1 KGHSH and CDR2 LQKENI. J lost 4 bases, V lost 2 bases, and 3 bases had no gene match. For the CDR3, the DNA is TGTGCCAGCTCACCAGGGGACAGGGCATACAATGAGCAGTTCTTC. Translating it yields CASSPGDRAYNEQFF.

J is TRBJ2-5 and V is TRBV2, with 11 bases identical to TRBD1. Germline-derived CDR1 and CDR2 are SNHLY and FYNNEI. The V segment lost 3 bases and the J segment 7 bases; nucleotides outside the gene matches: 7. CDR3 length equals 15 residues. The CDR3 loop reads CASSDSGTGGGTQYF. CDR3 DNA sequence: TGTGCCAGCAGTGATTCGGGGACAGGGGGGGGGACCCAGTACTTC.

The V and J genes are TRBV20-1 and TRBJ1-2; D remains unclear. The CDR3 covers 12 residues. Germline V lookup: CDR1 DFQATT, CDR2 SNEGSKA (reference sequence). Trimming pared 0 bases from V and 7 bases from J, leaving 9 bases between. CDR3 protein: CSAREDIFGYTF. The DNA for the CDR3 is TGCAGTGCTAGAGAGGATATCTTTGGCTACACCTTC.

This clonotype turned up a few times. The chain combines TRBV6-1 with TRBJ2-3; possibly TRBD2 for D (6 bases). V shed 2 bases and J shed 0 bases, with 12 bases lying between them. The CDR3 length is 16 residues. Germline lookup yields CDR1 MNHNS and CDR2 SASEGT. The CDR3: CASSERTGASTDTQYF. CDR3 nucleotides: TGTGCCAGCAGTGAAAGGACGGGAGCGAGCACAGATACGCAGTATTTT.

This clonotype was detected only a few times. The rearrangement links TRBV10-3 to TRBJ1-1; no clear D. The CDR3 has 14 residues. Germline CDR1 and CDR2: ENHRY and SYGVKD. V lost 0 bases and J 11 bases, leaving 16 bases between the germline ends. The CDR3 is CAISESEFGTGAFF. The CDR3 DNA reads as TGTGCCATCAGTGAGTCCGAGTTCGGCACCGGGGCTTTCTTT.